These T cell receptor beta chains were read from a single sample in a study of Graves' ophthalmopathy and Graves' hyperthyroidism. Via MiXCR, TCRdb re-called the multiplex PCR reads, giving one row per CDR3 protein. The sample includes about 1.2 million distinct CDR3 sequences, approximately 35% seen only once; the top ten take around 10%. Specimen: peripheral blood or thyroid tissue (not recorded which). These receptors were taken from an adult man with Graves' hyperthyroidism. Each CDR3 is given with its conserved first and last residue. Fields, in order: J gene, V gene, clone size, D gene, CDR3 DNA, CDR3 protein. D genes are given only for firm matches. Some rows have no size entry. The others give once, few or many, or a class for an expanded clone.

j_gene: TRBJ1-2; v_gene: TRBV13; abundance: NA; d_gene: NA; CDR3nt: TGTGCCAGCAGGCAGGGCGACCATGGCTACACCTTC; CDR3aa: CASRQGDHGYTF
j_gene: TRBJ1-5; v_gene: TRBV9; abundance: few; d_gene: NA; CDR3nt: TGTGCCAGCGGAGATAGCAATCGGCCCCAGCATTTT; CDR3aa: CASGDSNRPQHF
j_gene: TRBJ2-5; v_gene: TRBV7-9; abundance: once; d_gene: TRBD2; CDR3nt: TGTGCCAGCAGCTTAGGAGCGGGAGGTAGGAGATTGGAGACCCAGTACTTC; CDR3aa: CASSLGAGGRRLETQYF
j_gene: TRBJ2-7; v_gene: TRBV7-8; abundance: NA; d_gene: NA; CDR3nt: TGCGCCAGCAGTCAGCAGGGCGGGGGCCCAAGCTCCTACGAGCAGTACTTC; CDR3aa: CASSQQGGGPSSYEQYF
j_gene: TRBJ1-1; v_gene: TRBV10-1; abundance: many; d_gene: NA; CDR3nt: TGCGCCACCTCGACCGGGACATACACTGAAGCTTTCTTT; CDR3aa: CATSTGTYTEAFF
j_gene: TRBJ2-5; v_gene: TRBV19; abundance: NA; d_gene: NA; CDR3nt: TGTGCCAGTAGTTTCAAGGGGCAGGAGACCCAGTACTTC; CDR3aa: CASSFKGQETQYF
j_gene: TRBJ2-7; v_gene: TRBV24-1; abundance: many; d_gene: NA; CDR3nt: TGTGCCACCAGTGGAGGAGGGGGCCAGTACGAGCAGTACTTC; CDR3aa: CATSGGGGQYEQYF
j_gene: TRBJ1-1; v_gene: TRBV10-2; abundance: NA; d_gene: NA; CDR3nt: TGCGCCAGCAGTGAGCAATTTTACACTGAAGCTTTCTTT; CDR3aa: CASSEQFYTEAFF
j_gene: TRBJ1-5; v_gene: TRBV5-6; abundance: many; d_gene: NA; CDR3nt: TGTGCCAGCAGCTTGGAAGGGCCGAACCAGCCCCAGCATTTT; CDR3aa: CASSLEGPNQPQHF
j_gene: TRBJ1-5; v_gene: TRBV2; abundance: NA; d_gene: NA; CDR3nt: TGTGCTAGGGATCGAACAGGGCCCTGGCAGCCCCAGCATTTT; CDR3aa: CARDRTGPWQPQHF
j_gene: TRBJ2-6; v_gene: TRBV7-8; abundance: NA; d_gene: NA; CDR3nt: TGTGCCAGCAGCTCCAGGGTGGGGGCCAACGCCCTGACTTTC; CDR3aa: CASSSRVGANALTF
j_gene: TRBJ1-5; v_gene: TRBV6-5; abundance: few; d_gene: NA; CDR3nt: TGTGCCAGCAGGAATTGGGTGGGTTTCAATCAGCCCCAGCATTTT; CDR3aa: CASRNWVGFNQPQHF
j_gene: TRBJ1-1; v_gene: TRBV20-1; abundance: few; d_gene: NA; CDR3nt: TGCAGTGTTATCCCGGGGGGTACTGAAGCTTTCTTT; CDR3aa: CSVIPGGTEAFF
j_gene: TRBJ2-5; v_gene: TRBV25-1; abundance: NA; d_gene: TRBD2; CDR3nt: TGTGCCAGCAGTGATGGGCGGGGGGTACTAGCGGGCCAAGAGACCCAGTACTTC; CDR3aa: CASSDGRGVLAGQETQYF
j_gene: TRBJ1-5; v_gene: TRBV5-1; abundance: NA; d_gene: NA; CDR3nt: TGCGCCAGCAGCTTGCCCGTTGCGGAAGACAATCAGCCCCAGCATTTT; CDR3aa: CASSLPVAEDNQPQHF
j_gene: TRBJ1-1; v_gene: TRBV20-1; abundance: many; d_gene: NA; CDR3nt: TGCAGTGCTACCTCTCGAGCGATGAACACTGAAGCTTTCTTT; CDR3aa: CSATSRAMNTEAFF
j_gene: TRBJ2-3; v_gene: TRBV5-1; abundance: few; d_gene: TRBD1; CDR3nt: TGCGCCAGCATTTCGGGACAGGCTACAACAGATACGCAGTATTTT; CDR3aa: CASISGQATTDTQYF
j_gene: TRBJ2-7; v_gene: TRBV20-1; abundance: NA; d_gene: NA; CDR3nt: TGCAGTGCTAGGGGTCACCAGGGGCTAGCGCAGTACTTC; CDR3aa: CSARGHQGLAQYF
j_gene: TRBJ2-5; v_gene: TRBV19; abundance: many; d_gene: TRBD2; CDR3nt: TGTGCCAGTAGCCTGACTGCGGGGGGGCAGGAGACCCAGTACTTC; CDR3aa: CASSLTAGGQETQYF
j_gene: TRBJ1-6; v_gene: TRBV10-3; abundance: NA; d_gene: TRBD1; CDR3nt: TGTGCCATCAGTGAGGGGACAGGGGGGCAAGGTCCACCCCTCCACTTT; CDR3aa: CAISEGTGGQGPPLHF
j_gene: TRBJ1-6; v_gene: TRBV12-3/TRBV12-4; abundance: many; d_gene: NA; CDR3nt: TGTGCCAGCAGTGAACAAGGGGGGAATTCACCCCTCCACTTT; CDR3aa: CASSEQGGNSPLHF
j_gene: TRBJ2-7; v_gene: TRBV4-1; abundance: NA; d_gene: NA; CDR3nt: TGCGCCAGCAGCCAAAAAGACGGCGGGATCTACGAGCAGTACTTC; CDR3aa: CASSQKDGGIYEQYF
j_gene: TRBJ2-7; v_gene: TRBV20-1; abundance: many; d_gene: TRBD2; CDR3nt: TGCAGTGCTGGAGCGGGAGGGCGCTCCTACGAGCAGTACTTC; CDR3aa: CSAGAGGRSYEQYF
j_gene: TRBJ2-7; v_gene: TRBV12-3/TRBV12-4; abundance: NA; d_gene: NA; CDR3nt: TGTGCCAGCAGTTTTGCCAGGACTGAGCAGTACTTC; CDR3aa: CASSFARTEQYF
j_gene: TRBJ2-7; v_gene: TRBV24-1; abundance: many; d_gene: TRBD1; CDR3nt: TGTGCCACCAGTGACCCCGGGACAGACTCCTACGAGCAGTACTTC; CDR3aa: CATSDPGTDSYEQYF
j_gene: TRBJ1-4; v_gene: TRBV7-9; abundance: NA; d_gene: NA; CDR3nt: TGTGCCAGCAGCTTTAACCAGGGCCGCGAAAAACTGTTTTTT; CDR3aa: CASSFNQGREKLFF
j_gene: TRBJ1-6; v_gene: TRBV25-1; abundance: NA; d_gene: NA; CDR3nt: TGTGCCAGCAGTGCAGGGACGTCACCCCTCCACTTT; CDR3aa: CASSAGTSPLHF
j_gene: TRBJ1-4; v_gene: TRBV9; abundance: NA; d_gene: NA; CDR3nt: TGTGCCAGCAGCCAAGGTCGGGGGTTTGAAAAACTGTTTTTT; CDR3aa: CASSQGRGFEKLFF
j_gene: TRBJ2-5; v_gene: TRBV9; abundance: many; d_gene: NA; CDR3nt: TGTGCCGTAGCCTCCGGGACGCAAGAGACCCAGTACTTC; CDR3aa: CAVASGTQETQYF
j_gene: TRBJ1-2; v_gene: TRBV12-3/TRBV12-4; abundance: many; d_gene: NA; CDR3nt: TGTGCCAGCAGCCTAGCCCGACAGGAAAACTATGGCTACACCTTC; CDR3aa: CASSLARQENYGYTF
j_gene: TRBJ1-6; v_gene: TRBV4-3; abundance: NA; d_gene: TRBD1; CDR3nt: TGCGCCAGCAGCCGAGCAGGGGGTCCAAATTCACCCCTCCACTTT; CDR3aa: CASSRAGGPNSPLHF
j_gene: TRBJ2-7; v_gene: TRBV20-1; abundance: many; d_gene: TRBD1; CDR3nt: TGCAGTGCTTTGACAGGGGCTTCCTACGAGCAGTACTTC; CDR3aa: CSALTGASYEQYF
j_gene: TRBJ1-1; v_gene: TRBV6-5; abundance: NA; d_gene: NA; CDR3nt: TGTGCCAGCAGTTACCTACCTCGGGGGGTACGAGCTGAAGCTTTCTTT; CDR3aa: CASSYLPRGVRAEAFF
j_gene: TRBJ1-1; v_gene: TRBV5-1; abundance: once; d_gene: NA; CDR3nt: TGCGCCAGCAGCTTGGGGATTGACACTGAAGCTTTCTTT; CDR3aa: CASSLGIDTEAFF
j_gene: TRBJ1-6; v_gene: TRBV15; abundance: NA; d_gene: NA; CDR3nt: TGTGCCACCAGCAGATTCAGGGGCTCACCCCTCCACTTT; CDR3aa: CATSRFRGSPLHF
j_gene: TRBJ2-7; v_gene: TRBV14; abundance: many; d_gene: TRBD2; CDR3nt: TGTGCCAGCAGCCAATGGCTAGCGGGATCCTACGAGCAGTACTTC; CDR3aa: CASSQWLAGSYEQYF
j_gene: TRBJ1-1; v_gene: TRBV5-1; abundance: once; d_gene: TRBD1; CDR3nt: TGCGCCAGCAGACACGACAGGGCTAACACTGAAGCTTTCTTT; CDR3aa: CASRHDRANTEAFF
j_gene: TRBJ1-2; v_gene: TRBV29-1; abundance: NA; d_gene: TRBD1; CDR3nt: TGCAGCGTTGGAGGAGGGACAGGCTTTCCTGGCTACACCTTC; CDR3aa: CSVGGGTGFPGYTF